This TCR beta chain comes out of a study of cytomegalovirus exposure and HLA in healthy donors. The CDR3 loop spans 14 amino acids. Trimming cost V 0 bases and J 5 bases, with 11 bases left between them. Per the germline V gene, CDR1 is SGHNT and CDR2 is YYREEE (reference sequence). Primers: 60 Vbeta forward and 13 Jbeta reverse. Sequenced by immunoSEQ multiplex PCR; TCRdb stores in-frame clones only, minus some. Of approximately 140,000 clones detected, 81% appear once; the ten largest clones hold 0.55% to 0.75%. The TCR originated in a man younger than 35 in good health and CMV-seronegative. The sequenced sample was PBMCs. The J gene is TRBJ1-1, the V gene TRBV5-4; D call uncertain. The CDR3 nucleotides are TGTGCCAGCAGCTTGGTAGGCCCGGGAACTGAAGCTTTCTTT. It is translated as CASSLVGPGTEAFF.